This T cell receptor beta chain is from a study of molecular identifiers for immune sequencing clone quantification. Whole-study results and caveats: Detectable among around 1 million naive cells, according to reports, was Jurkat TCR RNA spiked in from one cell.

This clonotype was found many times. Its target is not known. The authors built bulk TCR libraries by previously described methods with listed TCR primers. TCRdb re-called the PCR reads with MiXCR, one entry per CDR3 protein. The repertoire holds about 300,000 distinct CDR3 sequences, 20% to 25% seen once, with approximately 0.8% in the top ten. V lost 9 bases to trimming and J lost 3 bases, with 8 bases between them. The germline CDR1 and CDR2 sequences are MNHNS and SASEGT. The CDR3 consists of 11 residues. Sorting defined naive CD8 T cells as CD8+CD4-CCR7+CD45RA+. This receptor was obtained from a human donor in good health. Some libraries in this study had Jurkat cell RNA spiked in. The rearrangement joins TRBV6-1 to TRBJ1-2; D is uncertain. The sequencing sample was made of naive CD8+ T cells from blood, with Jurkat cell RNA spiked in. Described subset: FACS-sorted CD8+CD4-CCR7+CD45RA+ naive T cells. CDR3: CASAEDYGYTF. The CDR3 DNA reads as TGTGCCAGTGCAGAGGACTATGGCTACACCTTC.